Listed here are 29 T cell receptor beta chains from one sample, sequenced in a study of OX40 agonist ivuxolimab in advanced cancers. The protocol was immunoSEQ multiplex PCR, while the TCRdb copy is restricted to in-frame clones and leaves out a portion. This table has more than 80,000 clones, about 90% appearing once. The sequences come from CD4+ or CD8+ T cells sorted from blood, collected in a trial of the OX40 agonist ivuxolimab. The receptors come from an adult with an advanced solid tumor such as melanoma, head and neck, liver or kidney cancer.

The rearrangement joins TRBV18 to TRBJ1-5, with TRBD1 identical over 11 bases. The CDR3 extends over 17 amino acids. Germline lookup yields CDR1 KGHSH and CDR2 LQKENI. V trimming: 2 bases; J trimming: 7 bases; junction bases outside the gene matches: 10. The CDR3 region has the DNA TGTGCCAGCTCACCAGTAATACGGGACAGGGGGGGGCAGCCCCAGCATTTT. Translated, it gives CASSPVIRDRGGQPQHF. The full variable domain, rest sourced from reference TRBV18 and TRBJ1-5, is NAGVMQNPRHLVRRRGQEARLRCSPMKGHSHVYWYRQLPEEGLKFMVYLQKENIIDESGMPKERFSAEFPKEGPSILRIQQVVRGDSAAYFCASSPVIRDRGGQPQHFGDGTRLSIL.

The rearrangement links TRBV19 to TRBJ2-5; 9 nucleotides line up with TRBD2. CDR3 length equals 14 residues. Per the germline V gene, CDR1 is LNHDA and CDR2 is SQIVND (reference sequence). J was trimmed by 5 bases and V by 5 bases; bases with no gene match: 6. CDR3: CASSGLALYETQYF. In DNA, the CDR3 is TGTGCCAGTAGTGGACTAGCGTTATACGAGACCCAGTACTTC.

J is TRBJ2-1 and V is TRBV7-9, with TRBD2 identical over 12 bases. Germline V gene data show CDR1 as SEHNR and CDR2 as FQNEAQ (reference sequence). The J segment lost 6 bases and the V segment lost 4 bases, leaving 1 base of the junction unmatched. There are 14 residues in the CDR3. As DNA, the CDR3 is TGTGCCAGCAGCTCTAGCGGGAGGGGCAATGAGCAGTTCTTC. Protein product: CASSSSGRGNEQFF.

The V call is TRBV4-1, the J call TRBJ2-5, with 10 bases fitting TRBD2. V lost 0 bases and J lost 13; bases outside the gene matches: 14. This CDR3 region has 16 residues. Germline V CDR1 and CDR2: MGHRA, YSYEKL. CDR3 amino acids: CASSQDRGTSDPSLYF. DNA of the CDR3: TGCGCCAGCAGCCAAGATCGAGGGACTAGCGACCCCTCGTTGTACTTC.

This clone was found a few times. J is TRBJ1-1 and V is TRBV28, with TRBD1 matching over 7 bases. Germline trimming cut 5 bases from V and 5 bases from J; bases unmatched to any gene: 5. The CDR3 is 13 amino acids. Germline CDR1 reads MDHEN; CDR2 reads SYDVKM. The CDR3 DNA is TGTGCCAGCAGTCGACAGGGCTGGACTGAAGCTTTCTTT. Amino acid sequence: CASSRQGWTEAFF.

The J gene is TRBJ1-1, the V gene TRBV6-6; the D gene is possibly TRBD1 (5 bases). The V end lost 6 bases, the J end lost 4 bases, and 12 bases lay between the germline ends. The CDR3 runs to 13 residues. The germline gives CDR1 MNHNY, CDR2 SVGAGI (reference sequence). The CDR3 DNA follows: TGTGCCAGCAGAAGGGGTTCCGGCACTGAAGCTTTCTTT. Its protein is CASRRGSGTEAFF.

V usage is TRBV5-6 and J usage is TRBJ1-2; 7 positions match TRBD1. The V segment lost 3 bases and the J segment 6 bases; nucleotides outside the gene matches: 5. Germline CDR1 SGHDT, CDR2 YYEEEE. This CDR3 is 13 amino acids long. In DNA, the CDR3 is TGTGCCAGCAGCTCGAGGGGGCGGGATGGCTACACCTTC. This gives the protein CASSSRGRDGYTF.

CDR3 amino acids: CASSYSMDNTEAFF. Written as DNA, the CDR3 is TGTGCCAGCAGTTACTCGATGGACAACACTGAAGCTTTCTTT. V usage is TRBV6-5 and J usage is TRBJ1-1; D is undetermined. Germline CDR1 and CDR2: MNHEY and SVGAGI. The length of the CDR3 is 14 residues. Trimming cost V 0 bases and J 2 bases, with 7 bases left between them.

This sequence joins TRBV27 and TRBJ2-1; 7 positions agree with TRBD2. This CDR3 region has 12 residues. V gave up 8 bases and J gave up 8 bases; unmatched junction bases: 6. The germline V gene encodes CDR1 MNHEY and CDR2 SMNVEV (reference sequence). The CDR3 spells CASRGGVYEQFF. As DNA, the CDR3 is TGTGCCAGCCGGGGAGGGGTGTATGAGCAGTTCTTC.

V and J are TRBV7-2 and TRBJ2-3, with D hard to call. This CDR3 is built from 14 residues. Germline CDR1 reads SGHTA; CDR2 reads FQGNSA. The V and J ends lost 1 base and 7 bases respectively, with 12 bases between them. The CDR3 loop is CASSLGLDPNTQYF. The CDR3 region has the DNA TGTGCCAGCAGCTTAGGACTGGACCCGAATACGCAGTATTTT.

J is TRBJ1-1 and V is TRBV7-9; D is ambiguous. CDR1 and CDR2 (germline): SEHNR, FQNEAQ (reference sequence). The CDR3 covers 15 residues. V was trimmed by 7 bases and J by 2 bases, leaving 17 bases between them. CDR3 protein: CASTELPKGNTEAFF. The CDR3 region has the DNA TGTGCCAGCACCGAACTACCGAAGGGTAACACTGAAGCTTTCTTT. Together with reference TRBV7-9 and TRBJ1-1, the CDR3 gives the full variable domain: DTGVSQNPRHKITKRGQNVTFRCDPISEHNRLYWYRQTLGQGPEFLTYFQNEAQLEKSRLLSDRFSAERPKGSFSTLEIQRTEQGDSAMYLCASTELPKGNTEAFFGQGTRLTVV.

V is TRBV28 and J is TRBJ2-7; maybe TRBD1 (5 bases). V gave up 7 bases and J gave up 6 bases, with 16 bases separating them. Germline V gene data show CDR1 as MDHEN and CDR2 as SYDVKM. CDR3 length: 13 amino acids. The CDR3 sequence: CASKIGRASEQYF. The CDR3 nucleotides are TGTGCCAGCAAAATCGGCAGGGCAAGCGAGCAGTACTTC.

This clone has a single count. This chain links TRBV6-5 with TRBJ2-3; D is unresolved. Looked up from germline, CDR1 is MNHEY and CDR2 is SVGAGI. The CDR3 runs to 14 residues. V lost 4 bases, J lost 4 bases, and 12 bases lay in between. Written as DNA, the CDR3 is TGTGCCAGCAGTTTAAAAGGGTTCGCAGATACGCAGTATTTT. This encodes CASSLKGFADTQYF.

The genes are TRBV27 and TRBJ1-1; D is ambiguous. V was trimmed by 3 bases and J by 1 base, leaving 6 bases between them. The CDR3 sequence is 13 residues long. CDR1 is MNHEY and CDR2 is SMNVEV in the germline V gene (reference sequence). The CDR3 loop is CASSLGSNTEAFF. The CDR3 region has the DNA TGTGCCAGCAGTTTGGGGTCGAACACTGAAGCTTTCTTT.

This chain joins TRBV6-5 and TRBJ2-5, with TRBD2 as a possible D gene (6 bases). The CDR3 has 15 residues. CDR1 and CDR2 from the germline V gene are MNHEY and SVGAGI. Trimming shortened V by 4 bases and J by 4 bases, and 16 bases separated the two germline ends. CDR3 sequence (DNA): TGTGCCAGCAGTTTACAAGGGGCGGAGGGAGAGACCCAGTACTTC. This codes for CASSLQGAEGETQYF.

This sequence joins TRBV6-1 and TRBJ1-5; D gene uncertain. V was trimmed by 2 bases and J by 6 bases, leaving 11 bases between them. The length of the CDR3 is 14 residues. CDR1 and CDR2 from the germline V gene are MNHNS and SASEGT. CDR3 DNA: TGTGCCAGCAGTGAAAGCGGGGAGGGTCAGCCCCAGCATTTT. This gives the protein CASSESGEGQPQHF.

This chain joins TRBV11-2 and TRBJ1-1; D is perhaps TRBD1 (5 bases). CDR3 length: 16 residues. V was trimmed by 5 bases and J by 0 bases, leaving 16 bases between them. The germline gives CDR1 SGHAT, CDR2 FQNNGV. Here the CDR3 DNA reads TGTGCCAGCAGCCCCTCCCTTGGGGCCATGAACACTGAAGCTTTCTTT. Translation: CASSPSLGAMNTEAFF.

V gene TRBV13 combines with J gene TRBJ1-1, with 7 bases matching TRBD1. The CDR3 loop spans 13 amino acids. The germline V gene has CDR1 PRHDT and CDR2 FYEKMQ (reference sequence). V lost 1 base and J lost 4; bases outside the gene matches: 0. The CDR3 sequence: CASSLAGGTEAFF. The CDR3 DNA sequence: TGTGCCAGCAGCTTAGCAGGGGGCACTGAAGCTTTCTTT.

This sequence joins TRBV20-1 and TRBJ1-2; D unresolved. The V gene's germline CDR1 is DFQATT and CDR2 SNEGSKA (reference sequence). The ends were cut back, 0 bases at V and 8 bases at J, with 4 bases in the middle. This CDR3 region has 10 residues. CDR3 sequence reads: CSAREGGYTF. CDR3 sequence (DNA): TGCAGTGCTAGAGAGGGGGGCTACACCTTC.

The rearrangement links TRBV30 to TRBJ2-5, with D perhaps TRBD2 (5 bases). The J call is uncertain, as TRBJ2-7 better fits the DNA end. Germline V gene lookup returns CDR1 GTSNPN and CDR2 SVGIG (reference sequence). This CDR3 spans 11 amino acids. The CDR3, as DNA: TGTGCCTGGAGCGGGGCCTACGAGCAGTACTTC. It specifies CAWSGAYEQYF.

The chain employs TRBV7-9 and TRBJ2-5, with 8 positions matching TRBD1. Germline trimming cut 3 bases from V and 2 bases from J; bases unmatched to any gene: 5. Germline CDR1 is SEHNR and CDR2 is FQNEAQ (reference sequence). The CDR3 length is 15 residues. The CDR3 DNA is TGTGCCAGCAGCTTTCCGGGACAGGCACAAGAGACCCAGTACTTC. Amino acids: CASSFPGQAQETQYF.

V is TRBV5-1 and J is TRBJ2-3; D might be TRBD2 (5 bases). Trimming shortened V by 4 bases and J by 3 bases, and 15 bases separated the two germline ends. CDR3 length equals 15 residues. Germline-derived CDR1 and CDR2 are SGHRS and YFSETQ. In DNA, the CDR3 is TGCGCCAGCAGCCATAGTTATGGGGAGACAGATACGCAGTATTTT. This codes for CASSHSYGETDTQYF.

The rearrangement links TRBV27 to TRBJ2-2; D unresolved. V was clipped by 3 bases and J by 5 bases, with 13 bases between them. This CDR3 region has 15 residues. Per germline, CDR1 MNHEY and CDR2 SMNVEV (reference sequence). The CDR3 sequence: CASSLSGDSTGELFF. Here the CDR3 DNA reads TGTGCCAGCAGTTTGTCTGGGGATAGTACCGGGGAGCTGTTTTTT.

The rearrangement uses TRBV6-5 and TRBJ1-4; D is undetermined. V shed 7 bases and J shed 2 bases, with 14 bases lying between them. The germline V gene has CDR1 MNHEY and CDR2 SVGAGI. CDR3 length: 15 amino acids. This chain's CDR3 is CASKRVPSTNEKLFF. CDR3 in DNA: TGTGCCAGCAAGAGGGTACCCTCGACTAATGAAAAACTGTTTTTT.

The chain employs TRBV30 and TRBJ1-1; D call uncertain. Germline CDR1 is GTSNPN and CDR2 is SVGIG (reference sequence). The germline V and J ends were trimmed by 5 bases and 5 bases, with 15 bases remaining between them. CDR3 length: 13 amino acids. CDR3 region: CAWGSNRGTEAFF. The CDR3 DNA sequence: TGTGCCTGGGGCTCAAACCGAGGTACTGAAGCTTTCTTT.

The CDR3 nucleotides are TGTGCCAGCAGCCAAGAACGCGGGAGGACCTACGAGCAGTACTTC. This codes for CASSQERGRTYEQYF. This chain uses TRBV4-2 with TRBJ2-5; 8 nucleotides match TRBD2. The DNA end is a closer match to TRBJ2-7, so the J assignment may be wrong. Germline V gene sequence: CDR1 LGHNA, CDR2 YNFKEQ. CDR3 length: 15 residues.

Details on this clone: A read error may produce the germline difference seen at one junction end. This rearrangement joins TRBV27 to TRBJ2-3; TRBD2 matches 7 bases. Germline loops: CDR1 MNHEY, CDR2 SMNVEV (reference sequence). The CDR3 runs 12 residues. CDR3 DNA: TGCCTCTCCGGGGGGTACACAGATACGCAGTATTTT. Translated, it gives CLSGGYTDTQYF.

The chain recombines TRBV28 with TRBJ2-1; D uncertain. The CDR3 runs to 14 residues. Germline V gene data show CDR1 as MDHEN and CDR2 as SYDVKM. V lost 3 bases and J 7 bases, leaving 13 bases between the germline ends. CDR3 residues: CASSFTVGLNEQFF. CDR3 nucleotide sequence: TGTGCCAGCAGTTTTACCGTAGGGTTAAATGAGCAGTTCTTC.

CDR3 coding DNA: TGTGCCAGCAGCGGAACAGGGAGGTTTAGCTATGGCTACACCTTC. Amino acids: CASSGTGRFSYGYTF. This chain joins TRBV11-3 and TRBJ1-2; TRBD1 is a possible D gene (6 bases). Germline lookup yields CDR1 SGHNT and CDR2 YENEEA. The CDR3 length is 15 residues. Trimming removed 5 bases at V and 4 bases at J, with 17 bases between.